The sequence of this T cell receptor (beta chain) was determined in a study of OX40 agonist ivuxolimab in advanced cancers. Study-level background: Among those enrolled, mean age was 60 years (range about 23 to 85) and 82.7% were male. General observations from the study: People who partly responded at 0.1-3.0 mg/kg had some of the least clonal expansion seen. CD4+ and CD8+ blood T cells expanded clonally by week 6 at 0.1 to 3.0 mg/kg.

This clone has only one observation. Its target is unknown. Some clones are missing from TCRdb's copy, which holds only in-frame ones; the method was immunoSEQ multiplex PCR. The table lists approximately 68,000 clones, approximately 89% of them singletons. The clonotype originates from an adult with an advanced solid tumor such as melanoma, head and neck, liver or kidney cancer. The sequenced sample was CD4+ or CD8+ T cells sorted from blood, obtained in a trial of the OX40 agonist ivuxolimab.

The CDR3 is CASSLTSGGATNTGELFF. DNA for the CDR3: TGTGCCAGCAGCCTGACTAGCGGGGGGGCTACGAACACCGGGGAGCTGTTTTTT. The chain joins TRBV9 to TRBJ2-2, with TRBD2 matching over 14 bases. This CDR3 region has 18 residues. Germline V CDR1 and CDR2: SGDLS, YYNGEE. V lost 4 bases to trimming and J lost 0 bases; unmatched junction nucleotides: 5. Full variable domain (rest looked up from reference TRBV9 and TRBJ2-2): DSGVTQTPKHLITATGQRVTLRCSPRSGDLSVYWYQQSLDQGLQFLIQYYNGEERAKGNILERFSAQQFPDLHSELNLSSLELGDSALYFCASSLTSGGATNTGELFFGEGSRLTVL.